This passage covers 29 T cell receptor beta chains from one sample sequenced in a study of CD8+CD57+ T cells in acquired aplastic anemia. CDR3 and TCR beta VDJ profiling relied on a genomic DNA template. TCRdb reprocessed the reads with MiXCR, giving one entry per CDR3 protein. This table holds fewer than 200,000 distinct CDR3 sequences, around 60% found once. The sequencing input was sorted CD4+, CD8+, or CD8+CD57+ T cells (not recorded which) from PBMCs. The receptors shown here come from a human donor in good health.

V is TRBV5-1 and J is TRBJ2-6; TRBD2 might be the D (5 bases). Trimming removed 4 bases at V and 4 bases at J, with 12 bases between. Per the germline V gene, CDR1 is SGHRS and CDR2 is YFSETQ. The CDR3 is 15 amino acids. The CDR3 nucleotides are TGCGCCAGCAGCCGCGGGCAGGCCGGGGCCAACGTCCTGACTTTC. Translated: CASSRGQAGANVLTF.

This clonotype occurred a few times. The V gene is TRBV20-1, the J gene TRBJ1-2; maybe TRBD1 (5 bases). The CDR3 contains 14 residues. The germline V gene encodes CDR1 DFQATT and CDR2 SNEGSKA (reference sequence). The V end was cut by 7 bases, the J end by 1 base, with 16 bases between. The CDR3 region is CSDNRDHLNYGYTF. Written as DNA, the CDR3 is TGCAGTGACAACCGGGACCACCTTAACTATGGCTACACCTTC.

This clonotype was seen many times. The chain joins TRBV9 to TRBJ1-3, with D unresolved. Germline CDR1 is SGDLS and CDR2 is YYNGEE. V lost 0 bases and J 0 bases, leaving 7 bases between the germline ends. The CDR3 is 15 residues long. The CDR3, as DNA: TGTGCCAGCAGCGTAGGTCCGATCTCTGGAAACACCATATATTTT. Translated: CASSVGPISGNTIYF.

This clonotype was counted once. The V gene is TRBV9, the J gene TRBJ1-1; 7 bases line up with TRBD1. CDR1 and CDR2 from the germline V gene are SGDLS and YYNGEE. J gave up 3 bases and V 4 bases, and 12 bases lay outside the gene matches. The CDR3 has 16 residues. The CDR3 bases are TGTGCCAGCAGCCCGACGACAGGGCGGAGGGACACTGAAGCTTTCTTT. Protein sequence: CASSPTTGRRDTEAFF.

This chain links TRBV10-1 with TRBJ2-7; 7 bases align to TRBD2. The CDR3 is 13 amino acids. Trimming at V came to 9 bases and at J to 0 bases, leaving 5 bases not matched to a gene. The germline gives CDR1 WNHNN, CDR2 SYGVQD (reference sequence). CDR3 residues: CARRGGSSYEQYF. As DNA, the CDR3 is TGCGCCAGGAGGGGCGGGAGCTCCTACGAGCAGTACTTC.

V gene TRBV29-1 combines with J gene TRBJ2-7, with D possibly matching TRBD2 (5 bases). This CDR3 contains 11 residues. V was clipped by 4 bases and J by 9 bases, with 13 bases between them. Germline-derived CDR1 and CDR2 are SQVTM and ANQGSEA. CDR3 sequence: CSVGGSRGQYF. The CDR3 DNA is TGCAGCGTTGGGGGAAGCCGGGGGCAGTACTTC.

The V gene is TRBV7-2, the J gene TRBJ2-6; D gene uncertain. The CDR3 has 17 amino acids. Deletions cut 2 bases from V and 0 bases from J, with 11 bases between. CDR1 and CDR2 (germline): SGHTA, FQGNSA. CDR3 DNA: TGTGCCAGCAGCTTATTGGGTGGAAACTCTGGGGCCAACGTCCTGACTTTC. Amino acids: CASSLLGGNSGANVLTF.

There are many counts of this clonotype. V gene TRBV13 combines with J gene TRBJ1-2; 9 bases line up with TRBD1. V lost 4 bases and J lost 8; bases outside the gene matches: 11. The CDR3 is made up of 15 amino acids. CDR1 is PRHDT, CDR2 FYEKMQ, per germline (reference sequence). The CDR3 region is CASSSRGDRVRGYTF. The CDR3 nucleotides are TGTGCCAGCAGCTCTCGTGGGGACAGGGTTAGAGGCTACACCTTC.

V is TRBV12-3 or TRBV12-4 and J is TRBJ2-2; the D gene is possibly TRBD2 (6 bases). The CDR3 spans 14 residues. The V end was cut by 8 bases, the J end by 3 bases, with 13 bases between. As DNA, the CDR3 is TGTGCCAGCGGGGGGTCGTACTACACCGGGGAGCTGTTTTTT. It specifies CASGGSYYTGELFF.

CDR3 in amino acids: CSARGTVGLFSYNEQFF. The CDR3 DNA reads as TGCAGTGCTAGAGGGACAGTGGGTCTGTTCTCCTACAATGAGCAGTTCTTC. This sequence joins TRBV20-1 and TRBJ2-1; possible D gene TRBD1, 6 bases. The CDR3 is 17 residues long. Trimming stripped 1 base from V and 0 bases from J, with 16 bases between. CDR1 and CDR2 (germline): DFQATT, SNEGSKA (reference sequence).

The gene calls are TRBV24-1 and TRBJ2-5; a possible D gene is TRBD1 (5 bases). Germline loops: CDR1 KGHDR, CDR2 SFDVKD. V was shortened by 4 bases and J by 4 bases, with 12 bases between the two germline ends. This CDR3 is built from 14 residues. The CDR3 sequence is CATSDPTAPETQYF. CDR3 bases: TGTGCCACCAGTGACCCGACAGCTCCAGAGACCCAGTACTTC.

This clonotype appeared many times. The J gene is TRBJ2-1, the V gene TRBV30; tentative D call: TRBD2 (5 bases). Per germline, CDR1 GTSNPN and CDR2 SVGIG (reference sequence). The ends were cut back, 3 bases at V and 7 bases at J, with 13 bases in the middle. The CDR3 consists of 13 residues. The CDR3 loop reads CAWSDGPGNEQFF. As DNA, the CDR3 is TGTGCCTGGAGCGACGGTCCGGGGAATGAGCAGTTCTTC.

The genes are TRBV2 and TRBJ1-3; D might be TRBD1 (5 bases). Trimming took 2 bases from V and 0 from J, leaving 11 bases between them. Germline V gene lookup returns CDR1 SNHLY and CDR2 FYNNEI. The CDR3 totals 16 residues. CDR3 in amino acids: CASSERRGSSGNTIYF. The CDR3 DNA sequence: TGTGCCAGCAGTGAACGGAGGGGAAGCTCTGGAAACACCATATATTTT.

The genes are TRBV19 and TRBJ2-1; D uncertain. The germline V gene has CDR1 LNHDA and CDR2 SQIVND (reference sequence). Trimming shortened V by 6 bases and J by 2 bases, and 8 bases separated the two germline ends. This CDR3 is built from 13 residues. CDR3 region: CASSRGPYNEQFF. Here the CDR3 DNA reads TGTGCCAGTAGCCGTGGTCCCTACAATGAGCAGTTCTTC.

The chain uses TRBV10-2 and TRBJ2-5, with no clear D. This CDR3 region has 14 residues. Germline V CDR1 and CDR2: WSHSY, SAAADI. Trimming took 0 bases from V and 7 from J, leaving 12 bases between them. In DNA form, the CDR3 reads TGCGCCAGCAGTGAGTCGGGCCCCGTGAGGACCCAGTACTTC. Translated: CASSESGPVRTQYF.

The rearrangement uses TRBV14 and TRBJ1-1; TRBD1 matches at 7 bases. The J segment lost 8 bases and the V segment lost 4 bases, leaving 16 bases of the junction unmatched. The germline gives CDR1 SGHDN, CDR2 FVKESK. The length of the CDR3 is 16 residues. CDR3 residues: CASSRLGQEDYVEAFF. The CDR3 nucleotides are TGTGCCAGCAGCCGCCTCGGACAGGAGGATTATGTGGAAGCTTTCTTT.

The J gene is TRBJ2-1, the V gene TRBV3-1, with TRBD2 identical over 10 bases. The V gene's germline CDR1 is LGHDT and CDR2 YNNKEL (reference sequence). V was pared by 0 bases and J by 0 bases, with 8 bases of the junction left unmatched. The CDR3 is 19 residues long. CDR3: CASSQDGLAGENSYNEQFF. DNA of the CDR3: TGTGCCAGCAGCCAAGATGGCCTAGCGGGGGAAAACTCCTACAATGAGCAGTTCTTC.

V and J are TRBV10-3 and TRBJ1-3; D unresolved. Germline V CDR1 and CDR2: ENHRY, SYGVKD. CDR3 length equals 14 residues. With 5 bases removed from V and 0 bases from J, the gap between germline ends came to 8 bases. DNA for the CDR3: TGTGCCATCAGTACAGAGCTCTCTGGAAACACCATATATTTT. It codes for CAISTELSGNTIYF.

This sequence joins TRBV5-1 and TRBJ1-3, with no clear D. In germline, CDR1 is SGHRS, CDR2 YFSETQ. Trimming removed 3 bases at V and 0 bases at J, with 13 bases between. The CDR3 extends over 16 amino acids. The CDR3 nucleotides read TGCGCCAGCAGCTCCCTTCCCAAGACCTCTGGAAACACCATATATTTT. It specifies CASSSLPKTSGNTIYF. Looking up the rest from reference TRBV5-1 and TRBJ1-3 gives the full variable domain: KAGVTQTPRYLIKTRGQQVTLSCSPISGHRSVSWYQQTPGQGLQFLFEYFSETQRNKGNFPGRFSGRQFSNSRSEMNVSTLELGDSALYLCASSSLPKTSGNTIYFGEGSWLTVV.

On this clonotype itself: This may arise from a read error, as a much more abundant clone is one base away. The gene calls are TRBV25-1 and TRBJ2-2; D is perhaps TRBD2 (6 bases). The CDR3 has 17 amino acids. CDR1 and CDR2 from the germline V gene are MGHDK and SYGVNS. The DNA for the CDR3 is TGTGCCAGCAGTACGATGGCAAGCACGGTAAACACCGGGGGGCTGTTTTTT. Its translation: CASSTMASTVNTGGLFF.

In the case of this clonotype: Germline and junction disagree at one end, which may indicate a read error. The CDR3: CASSPRSSILEPQHF. CDR3 nucleotide sequence: TGTGCCAGCAGTCCCCGCTCCTCGATTTTGGAGCCCCAGCATTTT. The chain is built from TRBV10-3 and TRBJ1-5; no firm D call. CDR1 ENHRY and CDR2 SYGVKD come from the germline V gene. This CDR3 comprises 15 residues.

Of note for this clonotype: The CDR3 carries no conserved terminal phenylalanine or tryptophan, so it likely arises from a read error. The rearrangement joins TRBV24-1 to TRBJ2-2; 9 nucleotides match TRBD1. CDR3 length: 15 residues. CDR1 and CDR2 from the germline V gene are KGHDR and SFDVKD. CDR3 in DNA: TGTGCCACCAGTGGGGGACAGGGATACACCGGGGGGCTGTTTCTT. This sequence encodes CATSGGQGYTGGLFL.

CDR3: CASSQDGSNQPQHF. Here the CDR3 DNA reads TGTGCCAGCAGCCAAGACGGAAGCAATCAGCCCCAGCATTTT. This chain connects TRBV7-9 to TRBJ1-5, with D uncertain. The CDR3 length is 14 residues. V lost 5 bases and J 1 base, leaving 9 bases between the germline ends. Germline-derived CDR1 and CDR2 are SEHNR and FQNEAQ (reference sequence).

This chain joins TRBV20-1 and TRBJ2-1, with TRBD2 matching 8 bases. CDR3 length: 16 amino acids. Losses at the gene ends were 0 bases for V and 9 bases for J; bases not matched to a gene: 13. The V gene's germline CDR1 is DFQATT and CDR2 SNEGSKA (reference sequence). CDR3: CSAREVFEREKTEQFF. The DNA of the CDR3 is TGCAGTGCTAGAGAAGTATTCGAGCGGGAGAAGACTGAGCAGTTCTTC.

The V and J genes are TRBV7-2 and TRBJ2-7, with D unclear. Trimming took off 2 bases at V and 7 bases at J, with 6 bases between the two ends. CDR1 SGHTA and CDR2 FQGNSA come from the germline V gene. CDR3 size: 11 residues. The CDR3 spells CASSLLREQYF. As DNA, the CDR3 is TGTGCCAGCAGCTTATTGCGGGAGCAGTACTTC.

This clonotype was seen only a few times. The rearrangement links TRBV20-1 to TRBJ2-1; unclear D gene. Germline values: CDR1 DFQATT, CDR2 SNEGSKA (reference sequence). The CDR3 has 16 residues. Trimming shortened V by 5 bases and J by 0 bases, and 17 bases separated the two germline ends. DNA of the CDR3: TGCAGTGCTGGAACTTACTTCGATAGCTCCTACAATGAGCAGTTCTTC. Its protein product is CSAGTYFDSSYNEQFF.

The chain joins TRBV4-2 to TRBJ2-7; 7 nucleotides align to TRBD2. CDR3 length equals 14 residues. Trimming took 5 bases from V and 1 from J; bases not matched to a gene: 5. Germline CDR1 is LGHNA and CDR2 is YNFKEQ. DNA for the CDR3: TGTGCCAGCAGCGGAGGCGGGGGTTCCTACGAGCAGTACTTC. Amino acid sequence: CASSGGGGSYEQYF.

The chain joins TRBV29-1 to TRBJ1-1; D is unclear. V gave up 3 bases and J gave up 2 bases, with 10 bases separating them. This CDR3 is 13 amino acids long. Germline values: CDR1 SQVTM, CDR2 ANQGSEA. This CDR3 is CSVEANDNTEAFF. The CDR3, as DNA: TGCAGCGTTGAGGCTAACGATAACACTGAAGCTTTCTTT. Full variable domain (missing parts from reference TRBV29-1 and TRBJ1-1): SAVISQKPSRDICQRGTSLTIQCQVDSQVTMMFWYRQQPGQSLTLIATANQGSEATYESGFVIDKFPISRPNLTFSTLTVSNMSPEDSSIYLCSVEANDNTEAFFGQGTRLTVV.

The chain employs TRBV20-1 and TRBJ2-1; 15 bases are a match to TRBD2. CDR3 length equals 17 residues. Germline V gene sequence: CDR1 DFQATT, CDR2 SNEGSKA (reference sequence). Trimming at V came to 6 bases and at J to 2 bases, leaving 8 bases not matched to a gene. The CDR3 loop is CSARTSGGAVAYNEQFF. The CDR3 DNA follows: TGCAGTGCGCGGACTAGCGGGGGGGCCGTCGCCTACAATGAGCAGTTCTTC.